Listed here are 21 T cell receptor beta chains from one sample, sequenced in a study of regulatory T cells in long-lasting Graves disease. Arm-PCR of CDR3 regions and iRepertoire HTBI primers were the basis on which TCR beta libraries were built. TCRdb recomputed calls from the multiplex PCR reads with MiXCR, one row per CDR3 protein. The sample gives about 450,000 distinct CDR3 sequences, about a quarter of which show up once; 26% is in the top ten. Time point meaning: persistent/refractory GD, antithyroid drugs over 5 years with positive TRAb. PBMC RNA served as the TCR library source. The sample was peripheral blood mononuclear cells (PBMCs), taken when the disease was refractory, from a patient treated with antithyroid drugs. These receptors originate from a female donor with Graves disease.

This clonotype was counted a few times. The chain has TRBV5-6 and TRBJ1-3; 7 bases are a match to TRBD1. Germline values: CDR1 SGHDT, CDR2 YYEEEE. CDR3 length equals 15 residues. The V segment lost 4 bases and the J segment 4 bases; nucleotides outside the gene matches: 8. The CDR3 loop reads CASSPSGTAGNTIYF. CDR3 DNA: TGTGCCAGCAGCCCCTCGGGGACAGCAGGAAACACCATATATTTT.

The V and J genes are TRBV6-1 and TRBJ1-2; 7 bases agree with TRBD1. V lost 2 bases to trimming and J lost 4 bases; unmatched junction nucleotides: 4. This CDR3 is 14 amino acids long. CDR1 and CDR2 from the germline V gene are MNHNS and SASEGT. The chain's CDR3 is CASSEPDRAYGYTF. CDR3 nucleotide sequence: TGTGCCAGCAGTGAACCTGACAGGGCCTATGGCTACACCTTC.

At least ten counts were recorded for this clonotype. The chain combines TRBV11-2 with TRBJ1-5; D is uncertain. The CDR3 totals 12 residues. Deletions cut 0 bases from V and 15 bases from J, with 12 bases between. The germline V gene encodes CDR1 SGHAT and CDR2 FQNNGV. This CDR3 reads CASSLDQRTLHF. The CDR3 DNA follows: TGTGCCAGCAGCTTAGATCAACGGACCTTGCATTTT. Supplemented by reference TRBV11-2 and TRBJ1-5, the full variable domain reads EAGVAQSPRYKIIEKRQSVAFWCNPISGHATLYWYQQILGQGPKLLIQFQNNGVVDDSQLPKDRFSAERLKGVDSTLKIQPAKLEDSAVYLCASSLDQRTLHFGDGTRLSIL.

V gene TRBV14 combines with J gene TRBJ2-7; D call uncertain. Germline V gene sequence: CDR1 SGHDN, CDR2 FVKESK. There are 13 residues in the CDR3. The ends were cut back, 5 bases at V and 3 bases at J, with 11 bases in the middle. Here the CDR3 reads CASSTFAGYEQYF. The CDR3 nucleotides are TGTGCCAGCAGCACCTTCGCAGGCTACGAGCAGTACTTC.

This clonotype was seen many times. This rearrangement joins TRBV12-3 or TRBV12-4 to TRBJ1-1; the D gene is possibly TRBD1 (5 bases). The V end lost 3 bases, the J end lost 4 bases, and 12 bases lay between the germline ends. This CDR3 is built from 14 residues. The CDR3 DNA is TGTGCCAGCAGTTTCGGGGGTGTCGGCACTGAAGCTTTCTTT. Its protein product is CASSFGGVGTEAFF.

The rearrangement uses TRBV5-1 and TRBJ1-2, with TRBD1 matching 8 bases. The CDR3 loop spans 14 amino acids. V lost 4 bases and J lost 3; bases outside the gene matches: 5. The germline V gene has CDR1 SGHRS and CDR2 YFSETQ. Here the CDR3 reads CASSAQTGDYGYTF. CDR3 nucleotides: TGCGCCAGCAGCGCCCAGACAGGGGACTATGGCTACACCTTC. Supplemented by reference TRBV5-1 and TRBJ1-2, the full variable domain reads KAGVTQTPRYLIKTRGQQVTLSCSPISGHRSVSWYQQTPGQGLQFLFEYFSETQRNKGNFPGRFSGRQFSNSRSEMNVSTLELGDSALYLCASSAQTGDYGYTFGSGTRLTVV.

V and J are TRBV5-1 and TRBJ1-4; no reliable D call. Trimming stripped 0 bases from V and 8 bases from J, with 8 bases between. From germline, CDR1 is SGHRS and CDR2 YFSETQ. The CDR3 loop spans 13 amino acids. The CDR3 reads CASSLAGQEKLFF. In nucleotides, the CDR3 is TGCGCCAGCAGCTTGGCCGGGCAGGAAAAACTGTTTTTT.

V usage is TRBV7-3 and J usage is TRBJ2-2; perhaps D is TRBD1 or TRBD2 (5 bases each). CDR1 and CDR2 (germline): SGHTA, FQGTGA. V was pared by 2 bases and J by 5 bases, with 9 bases between. This CDR3 is 14 amino acids long. CDR3 nucleotide sequence: TGTGCCAGCAGCTTATCATGGGGGACCGGGGAGCTGTTTTTT. It codes for CASSLSWGTGELFF.

The V and J genes are TRBV2 and TRBJ2-2, with D possibly being TRBD2 (6 bases). This CDR3 region has 16 residues. Trimming took off 5 bases at V and 5 bases at J, with 18 bases between the two ends. Germline CDR1 reads SNHLY; CDR2 reads FYNNEI. Here the CDR3 DNA reads TGTGCCAGCAGTCCACGAGGGACTCGAGAAACCGGGGAGCTGTTTTTT. Translation gives CASSPRGTRETGELFF.

The chain couples TRBV19 to TRBJ1-1; no reliable D call. V was shortened by 1 base and J by 4 bases, with 7 bases between the two germline ends. The CDR3 sequence is 13 residues long. Germline lookup yields CDR1 LNHDA and CDR2 SQIVND (reference sequence). CDR3 bases: TGTGCCAGTAGTATAGGACGGTCCACTGAAGCTTTCTTT. Protein sequence: CASSIGRSTEAFF.

V usage is TRBV7-2 and J usage is TRBJ2-3, with D maybe TRBD2 (5 bases). Germline CDR1 SGHTA, CDR2 FQGNSA. V lost 6 bases and J 1 base, leaving 8 bases between the germline ends. This CDR3 comprises 13 residues. This CDR3 is CASSWTGTDTQYF. CDR3 nucleotides: TGTGCCAGCAGTTGGACTGGCACAGATACGCAGTATTTT. The complete variable domain, with remaining parts taken from reference TRBV7-2 and TRBJ2-3, reads GAGVSQSPSNKVTEKGKDVELRCDPISGHTALYWYRQSLGQGLEFLIYFQGNSAPDKSGLPSDRFSAERTGGSVSTLTIQRTQQEDSAVYLCASSWTGTDTQYFGPGTRLTVL.

The chain carries TRBV24-1 and TRBJ2-2; 8 nucleotides align to TRBD2. V trimming: 5 bases; J trimming: 3 bases; junction bases outside the gene matches: 4. CDR1 is KGHDR, CDR2 SFDVKD, per germline. CDR3 length: 15 residues. The CDR3 DNA follows: TGTGCCACCAGTGCCCCGCGGGGGGACACCGGGGAGCTGTTTTTT. It encodes CATSAPRGDTGELFF.

V and J are TRBV20-1 and TRBJ2-7; 11 bases map to TRBD1. The CDR3 has 14 amino acids. The V gene end was trimmed by 5 bases and the J gene end by 4 bases; junction bases not matched to a gene: 7. The V gene's germline CDR1 is DFQATT and CDR2 SNEGSKA (reference sequence). CDR3 residues: CSAPTGQGVYEQYF. The CDR3 DNA reads as TGCAGTGCTCCTACGGGACAGGGGGTTTACGAGCAGTACTTC.

The chain carries TRBV27 and TRBJ1-1; no definite D call. Germline V gene sequence: CDR1 MNHEY, CDR2 SMNVEV (reference sequence). The CDR3 has 13 amino acids. The V end lost 6 bases, the J end lost 7 bases, and 15 bases lay between the germline ends. The CDR3 reads CASSRMGPGEAFF. The CDR3 nucleotides are TGTGCCAGCAGCAGAATGGGTCCGGGTGAAGCTTTCTTT.

Written as DNA, the CDR3 is TGTGCCAGCTCACCCCCGGACAGGGCACCAGATACGCAGTATTTT. Translation gives CASSPPDRAPDTQYF. The chain couples TRBV18 to TRBJ2-3; 8 bases map to TRBD1. The CDR3 runs 15 residues. The ends lost 3 bases at V and 4 bases at J; junction bases unmatched: 6. CDR1 and CDR2 from the germline V gene are KGHSH and LQKENI.

This clonotype was counted only a few times. The CDR3 nucleotides are TGTGCCAGCAGTTTATGGGCGGGTGATCCCCTCGACAGAGCTAGCACAGATACGCAGTATTTT. It translates to CASSLWAGDPLDRASTDTQYF. The chain carries TRBV28 and TRBJ2-3, with D perhaps TRBD1 or TRBD2 (5 bases each). Per germline, CDR1 MDHEN and CDR2 SYDVKM. V lost 0 bases and J lost 0, with 25 bases in between. The CDR3 contains 21 residues.

About this clonotype itself: A read error may be the cause here, since a much bigger clone is one base away. In this CDR3 the conserved last residue, phenylalanine or tryptophan, is missing, so a read error is likely. The CDR3 DNA reads as TGTGCCAGCAGTATTCAGGGATCACGCCAGCCCCAGCATCTT. It yields the protein CASSIQGSRQPQHL. V and J are TRBV28 and TRBJ1-5; perhaps TRBD1 as D (5 bases). V shed 5 bases and J shed 7 bases, with 15 bases lying between them. This CDR3 comprises 14 residues. Germline CDR1 and CDR2: MDHEN and SYDVKM.

The chain has TRBV12-3 or TRBV12-4 and TRBJ1-4; 7 bases map to TRBD1. V gave up 3 bases and J gave up 2 bases; unmatched junction bases: 3. The CDR3 length is 15 residues. CDR3: CASSFGGGTNEKLFF. The CDR3 DNA reads as TGTGCCAGCAGTTTCGGAGGGGGCACTAATGAAAAACTGTTTTTT.

This clonotype was counted at least ten times. J is TRBJ1-3 and V is TRBV28; 8 nucleotides agree with TRBD1. Germline CDR1 MDHEN, CDR2 SYDVKM. After removal of 6 bases from V and 3 bases from J, the junction contained 7 bases not matched to a gene. CDR3 length: 15 amino acids. The CDR3 is CASRLQGVFGNTIYF. In DNA form, the CDR3 reads TGTGCCAGCAGACTACAGGGGGTATTTGGAAACACCATATATTTT.

This sequence joins TRBV27 and TRBJ2-7, with 8 bases matching TRBD1. CDR1 MNHEY and CDR2 SMNVEV come from the germline V gene (reference sequence). The CDR3 spans 15 residues. The V gene end was trimmed by 2 bases and the J gene end by 5 bases; junction bases not matched to a gene: 8. CDR3 DNA: TGTGCCAGCAGTTTAGGTTGGCAGGGGGCGAACGAGCAGTACTTC. As protein: CASSLGWQGANEQYF.

This clonotype was counted at least ten times. J is TRBJ1-2 and V is TRBV6-1; TRBD1 aligns across 7 bases. CDR1 is MNHNS and CDR2 is SASEGT in the germline V gene. The CDR3 sequence is 12 residues long. Trimming cost V 6 bases and J 6 bases; bases outside gene matches: 4. In nucleotides, the CDR3 is TGTGCCAGCAGACAGGGGATGAATGGCTACACCTTC. As protein: CASRQGMNGYTF.